This record covers a single T cell receptor (beta chain). This record comes from a study of blood T cell repertoires in COVID-19. This CDR3 has 16 amino acids. J lost 2 bases, V lost 5 bases, and 7 bases had no gene match. The germline V gene encodes CDR1 LNHDA and CDR2 SQIVND (reference sequence). Clones were sequenced by immunoSEQ multiplex PCR, and TCRdb holds only the in-frame ones, with some missing. The table has roughly 200,000 clones, 70% to 85% seen once. V is TRBV19 and J is TRBJ2-1; 9 bases line up with TRBD2. This sequence originates from a human donor in a cohort sampled during active COVID-19. The sequencing sample was made of peripheral blood. CDR3 nucleotide sequence: TGTGCCAGTAGTGTCCCTAGCGGGAAAGCCTACAATGAGCAGTTCTTC. It codes for CASSVPSGKAYNEQFF.